Below, one TCR beta chain is given with its context. Libraries were prepared by immunoSEQ multiplex PCR; TCRdb keeps only in-frame clonotypes and omits some of them. The sample shows around 450,000 clones, approximately 90% of them seen only once. The J segment lost 1 base and the V segment lost 2 bases, leaving 4 bases of the junction unmatched. The germline V gene has CDR1 SEHNR and CDR2 FQNEAQ (reference sequence). There are 16 residues in the CDR3. Treatment denoted: some 20 received Ad26.COV2.S at low or high dose, single or two shots; about 5 received placebo; per-sample allocation not given. The samples were gathered on day 63 after the first injection of vaccine or placebo. These data come from a study of Ad26.COV2.S vaccination and SARS-CoV-2 variants.

The receptor was isolated from a person aged 18-60 years who received the Ad26.COV2.S COVID-19 vaccine or a placebo. The sequenced sample was peripheral blood, obtained in a trial of Ad26.COV2.S vaccine versus placebo. The chain employs TRBV7-9 and TRBJ2-2, with TRBD2 matching over 7 bases. CDR3 residues: CASSLPTSVNTGELFF. The DNA of the CDR3 is TGTGCCAGCAGCTTACCCACTAGCGTGAACACCGGGGAGCTGTTTTTT.